In its sample, the clone carrying this T cell receptor beta chain was seen once. The sample contains more than one DNA sequence encoding this CDR3. Here immunoSEQ multiplex PCR was the method, and the copy in TCRdb shows in-frame clones only, minus some. The sample lists over 350,000 clones, 70% to 90% seen once, with roughly 1.9% in the top ten. This record comes from a study of blood T cell repertoires in COVID-19. Study-wide background: Sample material is recorded as cDNA or gDNA derived from T cells, B-cell-depleted T cells, or PBMCs.

The V gene lost 6 bases and the J gene lost 3 bases, with 12 bases spanning the gap. This CDR3 region has 13 residues. Germline loops: CDR1 KGHSH, CDR2 LQKENI. The sample was PBMCs or T cells enriched from blood (not recorded which). The gene calls are TRBV18 and TRBJ2-7; D possibly corresponds to TRBD2 (6 bases). The sequence derives from a woman under 30 with acute COVID-19. The CDR3 nucleotides are TGTGCCAGCTCGCCAGGGACTTACTACGAGCAGTACTTC. Its translation: CASSPGTYYEQYF. Full variable domain (rest looked up from reference TRBV18 and TRBJ2-7): NAGVMQNPRHLVRRRGQEARLRCSPMKGHSHVYWYRQLPEEGLKFMVYLQKENIIDESGMPKERFSAEFPKEGPSILRIQQVVRGDSAAYFCASSPGTYYEQYFGPGTRLTVT.